The source of this T cell receptor (beta chain) is a study of CD8+ T cells in alopecia areata (dated by TCRdb to 2016 to 2019). Background on the whole study: Treated patients were enrolled in an open-label pilot trial of oral tofacitinib, 5 to 10 mg twice daily, for moderate-to-severe alopecia areata. Tofacitinib was given for 6 to 18 months, followed by 6 months of follow-up off drug to assess delayed response and recurrence. The SALT score, which quantifies the percentage of affected scalp surface area, was used to measure disease severity in treated patients. To study T cell clonal expansion in alopecia areata, the researchers applied high-throughput TCRbeta sequencing to both the C3H/HeJ mouse model and human patients. Human TCRbeta sequencing covered scalp tissue and sorted CD4+ and CD8+ peripheral blood T cells from patchy and totalis/universalis alopecia areata patients and healthy controls. Biopsies were taken from tofacitinib-treated patients at baseline and at 4 and 24 weeks of treatment, and a later scalp biopsy was taken in several of the tofacitinib-treated patients. Scalp clonality was compared across normal scalp (n=4), patchy alopecia areata scalp (n=8), and alopecia totalis/universalis scalp (n=8). RNA came from the PAXgene miRNA kit for fixed scalp, the miRNeasy kit for PBMCs, and the RNeasy kit for mouse skin. Amplification of TCRbeta CDR3 regions was done by immunoSEQ multiplex PCR using 35 Vbeta forward primers and 13 Jbeta reverse primers. The research as a whole found: During tofacitinib treatment, many expanded lesional clones stuck around in both scalp and blood, and this persistence may partly explain why relapse happens after treatment is stopped. With tofacitinib, both scalp clonality and the number of expanded CD8+ clones among the top 100 scalp clones went down significantly. Resident alphabeta T cells in normal human skin are also sequenced, complicating scalp TCR repertoire analysis, unlike mouse skin dominated by gammadelta T cells. TCR sequences shared between patients were less clear than in mice, possibly partly because of HLA diversity in the patient population. Because the treated cohort was small and had just a single nonresponder, larger studies are needed to establish links between baseline CD8+ expansion and response. Lesional scalp, especially in alopecia totalis/universalis, showed higher clonality and more expanded CD8+ clones than normal scalp, suggesting antigenic drive.

The meaning of the sample's treatment or condition label: oral pan-JAK inhibitor, 5-10 mg twice daily. From alopecia areata patients, peripheral blood was collected along with lesional scalp punch biopsies. PBMCs were isolated by density centrifugation and stained for CD3, CD4 and CD8, and CD4+ and CD8+ T cells were sorted on a FACSAria. This clone was counted a few times. There is no known antigen for this receptor. No much larger clone exists at a distance of one base, and base qualities are not known. Library method: the immunoSEQ multiplex PCR assay. For TCR sequencing, RNA was extracted from every sample and reverse transcribed into cDNA to serve as template. SuperScript III was used to make first-strand cDNA, primed with a 2:1 mix of oligo-dT and random hexamers. A synthetic immune receptor repertoire was used to gauge amplification bias, and whatever bias remained was removed computationally. Per the authors' processing: Raw reads were preprocessed for error removal, and CDR3 was defined according to IMGT conventions as running from the conserved cysteine to phenylalanine. Clonality was calculated as 1 minus Shannon entropy normalized by log2 of the number of productive unique TCRs. CD4 or CD8 identity of scalp clones was inferred by cross-referencing scalp TCRbeta sequences with sorted blood CD4 and CD8 repertoires. What TCRdb holds here is the immuneACCESS table cut down to in-frame rearrangements. Part of the clones is not present; checked against another copy, under half of the missing clones reflect an unresolved V gene, and the others are unexplained. V, J and clone size were drawn from that table, and D and trimming were deduced from the DNA. This sample comprises some 190,000 clones, roughly 46% of them detected only once. The top ten hold 10% of the sample.

The junction shows trimming of 6 bases on V and 4 bases on J, plus 23 bases between the germline ends. The CDR3 covers 17 residues, taking in both the cysteine and the phenylalanine. Only CDR3 DNA remains: 51 bases, in frame from the first base. From a lookup of the germline V gene, CDR1 and CDR2 are SGHTA and FQGTGA. The chain links TRBV7-3 with TRBJ2-3; TRBD1 is perhaps the D gene, given 7 matching bases. This material consisted of CD8+ T cells sorted from blood, taken at approximately week 51, from a patient treated with tofacitinib. This clonotype was sampled from a human donor with alopecia areata. This receptor has the CDR3 CASSIQGGRRAADTQYF. The nucleotide sequence is given as TGTGCCAGCAGTATTCAGGGGGGCCGGAGAGCTGCAGATACGCAGTATTTT.